Shown below are 7 T cell receptor beta chains from a single sample sequenced in a study of blood T cell repertoires in COVID-19. Here immunoSEQ multiplex PCR was the method, and the copy in TCRdb shows in-frame clones only, minus some. This sample yields 150,000 to 200,000 clones, of which more than 85% are seen a single time; roughly 2.2% belongs to the top ten. Specimen: peripheral blood. The receptors were gathered from a man between 65 and 85 years old with active or convalescent COVID-19.

The rearrangement links TRBV19 to TRBJ2-7; perhaps TRBD2 as D (6 bases). Germline-derived CDR1 and CDR2 are LNHDA and SQIVND (reference sequence). V was pared by 6 bases and J by 4 bases, with 13 bases between. CDR3 length equals 13 residues. The CDR3 DNA sequence: TGTGCCAGTAGCGGCCCCGCGGGGTACGAGCAGTACTTC. Translated, it gives CASSGPAGYEQYF.

The count of this clone is one. The chain uses TRBV12-5 and TRBJ2-5; 12 bases are a match to TRBD2. The CDR3 length is 17 residues. CDR1 is LGHNT and CDR2 is FRNRAP in the germline V gene. Trimming at V came to 8 bases and at J to 3 bases, leaving 13 bases not matched to a gene. DNA of the CDR3: TGTGCTAGTTCCCTAGCGGGGGGGCGCGCCATCAAAGAGACCCAGTACTTC. The encoded protein is CASSLAGGRAIKETQYF. Full variable domain (remainder filled in from reference TRBV12-5 and TRBJ2-5): DARVTQTPRHKVTEMGQEVTMRCQPILGHNTVFWYRQTMMQGLELLAYFRNRAPLDDSGMPKDRFSAEMPDATLATLKIQPSEPRDSAVYFCASSLAGGRAIKETQYFGPGTRLLVL.

The V and J genes are TRBV11-2 and TRBJ2-1; D is unclear. Trimming stripped 3 bases from V and 7 bases from J, with 16 bases between. The CDR3 runs 15 residues. Germline V gene lookup returns CDR1 SGHAT and CDR2 FQNNGV. The CDR3 protein is CASSLGLVVKNEQFF. CDR3 sequence (DNA): TGTGCCAGCAGCTTGGGTCTAGTGGTTAAGAATGAGCAGTTCTTC.

J is TRBJ1-4 and V is TRBV11-2; a possible D gene is TRBD1 (6 bases). The ends were cut back, 7 bases at V and 6 bases at J, with 12 bases in the middle. Germline V lookup: CDR1 SGHAT, CDR2 FQNNGV. This CDR3 region has 13 residues. In DNA form, the CDR3 reads TGTGCCAGCAAGACAGGACTCGATGAAAAACTGTTTTTT. Amino acids: CASKTGLDEKLFF. The full variable domain, in which reference TRBV11-2 and TRBJ1-4 provide the parts outside the CDR3, is EAGVAQSPRYKIIEKRQSVAFWCNPISGHATLYWYQQILGQGPKLLIQFQNNGVVDDSQLPKDRFSAERLKGVDSTLKIQPAKLEDSAVYLCASKTGLDEKLFFGSGTQLSVL.

The gene calls are TRBV18 and TRBJ2-2; 8 bases fit TRBD1. This CDR3 region has 15 residues. The V segment lost 2 bases and the J segment 6 bases; nucleotides outside the gene matches: 5. CDR1 KGHSH and CDR2 LQKENI come from the germline V gene. The CDR3 is CASSPRTGIAGELFF. The CDR3 coding sequence is TGTGCCAGCTCACCAAGGACAGGGATTGCCGGGGAGCTGTTTTTT.

The rearrangement links TRBV2 to TRBJ2-4, with TRBD2 matching 7 bases. CDR1 is SNHLY and CDR2 is FYNNEI in the germline V gene. The CDR3 totals 15 residues. V dropped 0 bases and J dropped 6; count of bases not matched to a gene: 5. The CDR3 DNA is TGTGCCAGCAGTGAAGCTAGTGAGCGGGGAAACATTCAGTACTTC. Encoded protein: CASSEASERGNIQYF. The full variable domain, with the rest looked up from reference TRBV2 and TRBJ2-4, is EPEVTQTPSHQVTQMGQEVILRCVPISNHLYFYWYRQILGQKVEFLVSFYNNEISEKSEIFDDQFSVERPDGSNFTLKIRSTKLEDSAMYFCASSEASERGNIQYFGAGTRLSVL.

In this sample, this clone turned up a few times. V and J are TRBV28 and TRBJ1-5, with D perhaps TRBD1 (6 bases). The V end was cut by 4 bases, the J end by 5 bases, with 18 bases between. CDR1 is MDHEN and CDR2 is SYDVKM in the germline V gene. The CDR3 has 16 residues. CDR3 sequence (DNA): TGTGCCAGCAGTTCCCCAGGGGCCACCTTCCATCAGCCCCAGCATTTT. Encoded protein: CASSSPGATFHQPQHF.